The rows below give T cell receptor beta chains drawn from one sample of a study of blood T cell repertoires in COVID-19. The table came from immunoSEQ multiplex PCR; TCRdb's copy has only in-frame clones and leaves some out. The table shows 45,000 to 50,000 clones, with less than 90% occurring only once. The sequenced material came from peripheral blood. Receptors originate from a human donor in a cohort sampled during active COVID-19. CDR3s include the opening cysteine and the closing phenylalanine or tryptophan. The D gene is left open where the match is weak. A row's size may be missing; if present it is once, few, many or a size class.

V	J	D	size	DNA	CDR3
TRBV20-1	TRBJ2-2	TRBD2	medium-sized	TGCAGTGCTAGTGCGGGAGTCCAACAACCAGGGCTGTTTTTT	CSASAGVQQPGLFF
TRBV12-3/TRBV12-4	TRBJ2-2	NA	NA	TGTGCCAGTCAAAGCGAGAACACCGGGGAGCTGTTTTTT	CASQSENTGELFF
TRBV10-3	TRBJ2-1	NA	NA	TGTGCCATCAGTGAAGGAGGGGCGTCGGCTGAGCAGTTCTTC	CAISEGGASAEQFF
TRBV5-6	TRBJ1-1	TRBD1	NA	TGTGCCAGCAGCCTGGACAGGGAAGCTTTCTTT	CASSLDREAFF
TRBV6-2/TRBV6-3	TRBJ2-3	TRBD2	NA	TGTGCCAGCAGTCCACGGGGGGGCCCCCCAGATACGCAGTATTTT	CASSPRGGPPDTQYF
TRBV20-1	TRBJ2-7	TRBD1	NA	TGCAGTGCTGGACAGGGAAACGAGCAGTACTTC	CSAGQGNEQYF
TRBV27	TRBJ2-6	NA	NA	TGTGCCAGCAGAACCGACTACCCGGGGTCTGGGGCCAACGTCCTGACTTTC	CASRTDYPGSGANVLTF
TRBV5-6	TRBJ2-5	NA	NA	TGTGCCAGCAGCTTGGTGGTGGACACCACCCTGGGGCAAGAGACCCAGTACTTC	CASSLVVDTTLGQETQYF
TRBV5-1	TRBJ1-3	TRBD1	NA	TGCGCCAGCAGCAGGGACAGCTCTGGAAACACCATATATTTT	CASSRDSSGNTIYF
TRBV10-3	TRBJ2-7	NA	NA	TGTGCCATCAGTGAACGTGCGGGGCTCGAGCAGTACTTC	CAISERAGLEQYF
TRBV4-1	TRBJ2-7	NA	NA	TGCGCCAGCAGCCAAGATCCGGTGTACGAGCAGTACTTC	CASSQDPVYEQYF
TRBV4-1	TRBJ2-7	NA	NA	TGCGCCAGCAGCCCCTCGATGGGGCAGGTTGGCGAGCAGTACTTC	CASSPSMGQVGEQYF
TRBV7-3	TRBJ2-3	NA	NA	TGTGCCAGCAGCTTAATCGGTCTTAGCACAGATACGCAGTATTTT	CASSLIGLSTDTQYF
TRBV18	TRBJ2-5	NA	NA	TGTGCCAGCTCACCCCCACTCTTCGGAGGCGCGGGAGAGACCCAGTACTTC	CASSPPLFGGAGETQYF
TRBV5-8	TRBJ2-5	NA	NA	TGTGCCAGCAGTTTCATGACAGTCCTTCGAACTAACGCGTTGGAGACCCAGTACTTC	CASSFMTVLRTNALETQYF
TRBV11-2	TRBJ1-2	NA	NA	TGTGCCAGCAGCTTAGGGACTCCCTATGGCTACACCTTC	CASSLGTPYGYTF
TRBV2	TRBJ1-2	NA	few	TGTGCCAGCTTGGTTGACCGGGATATAGTGGGTGGCTACACCTTC	CASLVDRDIVGGYTF
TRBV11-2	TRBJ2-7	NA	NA	TGTGCCAGCAGCTTAGACAAGCCCTACGAGCAGTACTTC	CASSLDKPYEQYF
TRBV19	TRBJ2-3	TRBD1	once	TGTGCCAGTAGTATGGGACAGGGGTTTCGAGATACGCAGTATTTT	CASSMGQGFRDTQYF
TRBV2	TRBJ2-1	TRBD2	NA	TGTGCCAGCAGGTCCACTAGCGGGGGCTCCTACAATGAGCAGTTCTTC	CASRSTSGGSYNEQFF
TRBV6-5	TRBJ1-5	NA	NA	TGTGCCAGCAGTCAACAGGTCAATCAGCCCCAGCATTTT	CASSQQVNQPQHF
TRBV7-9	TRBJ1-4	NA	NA	TGTGCCAGCAGCTTCCCAGGAGCGGCAACTAATGAAAAACTGTTTTTT	CASSFPGAATNEKLFF
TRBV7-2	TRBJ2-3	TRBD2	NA	TGTGCCAGCAGCTTACAGACTAGCGGGGGGTGGGATACGCAGTATTTT	CASSLQTSGGWDTQYF
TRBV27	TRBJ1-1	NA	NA	TGTGCCAGCAAACTTCGCCCGAACACTGAAGCTTTCTTT	CASKLRPNTEAFF
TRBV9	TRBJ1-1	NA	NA	TGTGCCAGCAGCCCCTCCGGCAGGGCGAACACTGAAGCTTTCTTT	CASSPSGRANTEAFF
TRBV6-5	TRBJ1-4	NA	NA	TGTGCCAGCAGCCAGTTGACAGCGAACCATGAAAAACTGTTTTTT	CASSQLTANHEKLFF
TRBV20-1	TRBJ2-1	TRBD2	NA	TGCAGTGCCCGGACTAGTATTGAGCAGTTCTTC	CSARTSIEQFF
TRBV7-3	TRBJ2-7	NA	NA	TGTGCCAGCAGCTTAGCACAGTCCTACGAGCAGTACTTC	CASSLAQSYEQYF
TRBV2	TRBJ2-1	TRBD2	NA	TGTGCCAGCAGTACCCAAGCGGGGGGCGACAATGAGCAGTTCTTC	CASSTQAGGDNEQFF
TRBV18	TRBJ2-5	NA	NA	TGTGCCAGCTCTCGCCAAGAGACCCAGTACTTC	CASSRQETQYF
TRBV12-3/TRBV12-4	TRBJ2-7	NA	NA	TGTGCCAGCAGTTCCACGACAGTGTACGAGCAGTACTTC	CASSSTTVYEQYF
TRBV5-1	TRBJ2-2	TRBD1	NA	TGCGCCAGCAGCTCGGGACAGGTGGATTATTTTCAGGGCGGGGAGCTGTTTTTT	CASSSGQVDYFQGGELFF
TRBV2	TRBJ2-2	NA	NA	TGTGCCACTGTCATCCGGGCCATAGGGAGAACGAGCACCGGGGAGCTGTTTTTT	CATVIRAIGRTSTGELFF
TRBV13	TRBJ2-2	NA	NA	TGTGCCAGCAGCTTGGGCCTCTCAGGGACCGGGGAGCTGTTTTTT	CASSLGLSGTGELFF
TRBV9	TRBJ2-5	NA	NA	TGTGCCAGCAGCGTAGGGGGGCAGGGTGAGACCCAGTACTTC	CASSVGGQGETQYF
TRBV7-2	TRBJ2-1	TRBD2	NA	TGTGCCAGCAGCTCCCTAGCGGGGGTCTACAATGAGCAGTTCTTC	CASSSLAGVYNEQFF
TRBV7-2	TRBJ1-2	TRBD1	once	TGTGCCAGCAGCTTAGGTGACAGGGATTTGGACTATGGCTACACCTTC	CASSLGDRDLDYGYTF
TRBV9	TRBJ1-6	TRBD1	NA	TGTGCCAGCAGTTTGTACGGGACAGGGACTTCACCCCTCCACTTT	CASSLYGTGTSPLHF
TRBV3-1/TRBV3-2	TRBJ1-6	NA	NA	TGTGCCAGCAGCCAAGGGGTAGGGGGTAGTTCACCCCTCCACTTT	CASSQGVGGSSPLHF
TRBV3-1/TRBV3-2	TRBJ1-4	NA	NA	TGTGCCAGCAGCTCACAGGGTTCCAGGGATGAAAAACTGTTTTTT	CASSSQGSRDEKLFF